Listed here are 5 T cell receptor beta chains from one sample, sequenced in a study of T cells in tumors after PD-1 blockade. Sequencing used immunoSEQ multiplex PCR; TCRdb keeps in-frame clones, though not all of them. The sample gives roughly 13,000 clones, about 66% of which show up once; about 31% is in the top ten. This sample comprised tumor tissue, obtained after anti-PD-1 treatment. The receptors come from a human donor with cutaneous squamous cell carcinoma.

The gene calls are TRBV19 and TRBJ2-3; 10 bases line up with TRBD1. Germline CDR1 reads LNHDA; CDR2 reads SQIVND (reference sequence). J gave up 4 bases and V 6 bases, and 10 bases lay outside the gene matches. The CDR3 is 16 residues long. The CDR3, as DNA: TGTGCCAGTAGCCGAACGGGACAGGGGAGCCCAGATACGCAGTATTTT. Translated: CASSRTGQGSPDTQYF. The full variable domain, in which reference TRBV19 and TRBJ2-3 provide the parts outside the CDR3, is DGGITQSPKYLFRKEGQNVTLSCEQNLNHDAMYWYRQDPGQGLRLIYYSQIVNDFQKGDIAEGYSVSREKKESFPLTVTSAQKNPTAFYLCASSRTGQGSPDTQYFGPGTRLTVL.

The chain couples TRBV3-1 (or the pseudogene TRBV3-2) to TRBJ1-5; 7 nucleotides line up with TRBD1. CDR1 is LGHDT and CDR2 is YNNKEL in the germline V gene (reference sequence). The CDR3 is made up of 14 amino acids. V lost 3 bases and J lost 5; bases outside the gene matches: 4. The CDR3 spells CASSQTGMDQPQHF. DNA for the CDR3: TGTGCCAGCAGCCAGACAGGGATGGATCAGCCCCAGCATTTT.

The gene calls are TRBV28 and TRBJ2-7, with no clear D. The germline CDR1 and CDR2 sequences are MDHEN and SYDVKM. Trimming pared 5 bases from V and 1 base from J, leaving 12 bases between. This CDR3 spans 14 amino acids. This CDR3 is CASSPMTISYEQYF. In DNA form, the CDR3 reads TGTGCCAGCAGTCCGATGACAATATCCTACGAGCAGTACTTC.

V gene TRBV5-4 combines with J gene TRBJ1-3; TRBD1 agrees at 7 bases. V gave up 4 bases and J gave up 4 bases; unmatched junction bases: 14. From germline, CDR1 is SGHNT and CDR2 YYREEE (reference sequence). CDR3 length equals 17 residues. For the CDR3, the DNA is TGTGCCAGCAGCGGAGGCCCTATGACAGGGTCGGGAAACACCATATATTTT. As protein: CASSGGPMTGSGNTIYF.

The chain links TRBV2 to TRBJ2-1; maybe TRBD1 (5 bases). The CDR3 consists of 12 residues. V shed 7 bases and J shed 8 bases, with 12 bases lying between them. The germline CDR1 and CDR2 sequences are SNHLY and FYNNEI. CDR3 sequence: CASIVGHDEQFF. The CDR3 nucleotides read TGTGCCAGCATTGTAGGACACGATGAGCAGTTCTTC.